This note documents a single T cell receptor (beta chain) sequence. Antigen: not known. This record belongs to a study of response to subunit inactivated influenza vaccine. V lost 1 base and J lost 4, with 14 bases in between. Looked up from germline, CDR1 is SGHRS and CDR2 is YFSETQ. This CDR3 region has 15 residues. The study, taken as a whole, reports: Authors suggested few new T cells are recruited by each seasonal influenza vaccination.

One entry per CDR3 protein results from TCRdb running MiXCR on the RT-PCR reads. In the table there are 750,000 to 850,000 distinct CDR3 sequences, less than 20% of which are singletons. The sequences come from PBMCs from blood, collected about 5 days after vaccination. V gene TRBV5-1 combines with J gene TRBJ1-1; TRBD1 might be the D (5 bases). The clonotype originates from a man aged 50 to 60 who received an inactivated influenza vaccine. The CDR3 sequence is CASSLRGDLITEAFF. The DNA of the CDR3 is TGCGCCAGCAGCTTGAGAGGGGATCTGATCACTGAAGCTTTCTTT.